A single sample gave rise to the 15 T cell receptor beta chains below, sequenced in a study of blood T cells in healthy people across ages. Primers used in a second PCR of roughly 6 to 12 cycles were a sample-barcoded 5' primer and a J-beta primer mix. One entry per CDR3 protein, called by TCRdb with MiXCR from the 5' RACE reads. The sample carries under 700,000 distinct CDR3 sequences, nearly 25% recorded once. These data were also reused for a study on T cells of mothers and their children.

Sequenced: blood. These receptors originate from a boy aged 5 to 17 in good health.

The V gene is TRBV5-1, the J gene TRBJ2-1; D possibly corresponds to TRBD2 (6 bases). Trimming removed 5 bases from V and 0 bases from J, with 12 bases in between. The CDR3 has 15 amino acids. Germline CDR1 SGHRS, CDR2 YFSETQ. The CDR3 here is CASRDYDSSYNEQFF. CDR3 nucleotides: TGCGCCAGCAGGGACTACGACAGCTCCTACAATGAGCAGTTCTTC.

The chain carries TRBV4-3 and TRBJ2-5; 9 bases match TRBD1. The J call may be incorrect, as the DNA end agrees better with TRBJ2-1. CDR3 length: 17 residues. CDR1 is LGHNA, CDR2 YSLEER, per germline. The DNA of the CDR3 is TGCGCCAGCAGCCAAGGCTCCGCGGGACAGGGTTCAAATGAGCAGTTCTTC. This codes for CASSQGSAGQGSNEQFF.

The table lists this clonotype with a few counts. DNA of the CDR3: TGCAGCGTTCTAAGCAGGGCGGGTGGCTACACCTTC. This encodes CSVLSRAGGYTF. The chain employs TRBV29-1 and TRBJ1-2; maybe TRBD1 (5 bases). The CDR3 totals 12 residues. The germline gives CDR1 SQVTM, CDR2 ANQGSEA. Trimming took 5 bases from V and 7 from J, leaving 14 bases between them.

This clonotype has just a few counts. The rearrangement uses TRBV7-2 and TRBJ1-1; D is possibly TRBD1 (5 bases). The CDR3 loop spans 16 amino acids. Germline V gives CDR1 SGHTA, CDR2 FQGNSA. V gave up 4 bases and J gave up 3 bases, with 18 bases separating them. The CDR3 sequence: CASSSGVRARDTEAFF. CDR3 sequence (DNA): TGTGCCAGCAGCTCAGGCGTCAGGGCTCGGGACACTGAAGCTTTCTTT. Complete variable domain (other parts from reference TRBV7-2 and TRBJ1-1): GAGVSQSPSNKVTEKGKDVELRCDPISGHTALYWYRQSLGQGLEFLIYFQGNSAPDKSGLPSDRFSAERTGGSVSTLTIQRTQQEDSAVYLCASSSGVRARDTEAFFGQGTRLTVV.

The genes are TRBV11-2 and TRBJ2-2, with D possibly TRBD1 on 6 matching bases. The CDR3 totals 14 residues. Trimming cost V 4 bases and J 5 bases, with 11 bases left between them. Germline-derived CDR1 and CDR2 are SGHAT and FQNNGV. The CDR3: CASSSQGITGELFF. CDR3 nucleotide sequence: TGTGCCAGCAGCTCACAGGGCATAACCGGGGAGCTGTTTTTT.

This clonotype appeared a few times. The chain recombines TRBV7-2 with TRBJ2-7; D is perhaps TRBD1 (7 bases). This CDR3 has 16 amino acids. Germline lookup yields CDR1 SGHTA and CDR2 FQGNSA. Trimming took off 3 bases at V and 4 bases at J, with 19 bases between the two ends. The chain's CDR3 is CASSLGGRGTTYEQYF. In nucleotides, the CDR3 is TGTGCCAGCAGCTTGGGGGGCAGGGGGACCACATACGAGCAGTACTTC. The whole variable domain, remainder taken from reference TRBV7-2 and TRBJ2-7, is GAGVSQSPSNKVTEKGKDVELRCDPISGHTALYWYRQSLGQGLEFLIYFQGNSAPDKSGLPSDRFSAERTGGSVSTLTIQRTQQEDSAVYLCASSLGGRGTTYEQYFGPGTRLTVT.

This clonotype was counted only a few times. This likely comes from a read error, as the CDR3 has no conserved phenylalanine or tryptophan at its end. This chain joins TRBV28 and TRBJ2-1; no reliable D call. The CDR3 is 11 residues long. With 6 bases removed from V and 4 bases from J, the gap between germline ends came to 4 bases. Germline V gives CDR1 MDHEN, CDR2 SYDVKM. CDR3 amino acids: CASSLYNEQFL. DNA of the CDR3: TGTGCCAGCAGCCTATACAATGAGCAGTTCCTC.

This clonotype was counted at least ten times. The rearrangement links TRBV7-2 to TRBJ2-4; 9 bases match TRBD1. This CDR3 contains 16 residues. Per germline, CDR1 SGHTA and CDR2 FQGNSA. Trimming cost V 5 bases and J 0 bases; bases outside gene matches: 5. The CDR3 DNA reads as TGTGCCAGCAGCCCGGACAGGGGTTTAGCCAAAAACATTCAGTACTTC. Amino acid sequence: CASSPDRGLAKNIQYF.

This rearrangement joins TRBV5-1 to TRBJ2-2; D unclear. V shed 0 bases and J shed 6 bases, with 12 bases lying between them. The CDR3 extends over 15 amino acids. In germline, CDR1 is SGHRS, CDR2 YFSETQ. The CDR3 loop is CASSLDRLRSGELFF. The CDR3 DNA follows: TGCGCCAGCAGCTTGGATCGTCTTCGGTCCGGGGAGCTGTTTTTT.

The rearrangement joins TRBV9 to TRBJ2-7; no reliable D call. Germline lookup yields CDR1 SGDLS and CDR2 YYNGEE. Trimming shortened V by 0 bases and J by 1 base, and 8 bases separated the two germline ends. CDR3 length equals 14 residues. The CDR3 loop is CASSVGRYSYEQYF. The CDR3 bases are TGTGCCAGCAGCGTAGGCAGGTATTCCTACGAGCAGTACTTC.

This clonotype has more than one count but fewer than ten. The chain links TRBV25-1 to TRBJ2-1; 7 bases fit TRBD1. The J segment lost 3 bases and the V segment lost 6 bases, leaving 8 bases of the junction unmatched. Germline V lookup: CDR1 MGHDK, CDR2 SYGVNS. This CDR3 is 15 amino acids long. The CDR3 DNA follows: TGTGCCAGCAGCCCCAACCGGGACAGCTACAATGAGCAGTTCTTC. Translating it yields CASSPNRDSYNEQFF.

J is TRBJ2-7 and V is TRBV6-6; TRBD1 matches 7 bases. The CDR3 has 15 residues. Trimming took 6 bases from V and 3 from J; bases not matched to a gene: 11. The germline CDR1 and CDR2 sequences are MNHNY and SVGAGI (reference sequence). For the CDR3, the DNA is TGTGCCAGCAGAGGGTTGAGACAGGGTTTCTACGAGCAGTACTTC. It is translated as CASRGLRQGFYEQYF.

This clonotype was observed a few times. The J gene is TRBJ2-1, the V gene TRBV4-3; D remains unclear. The CDR3 has 16 amino acids. Trimming cost V 0 bases and J 4 bases, with 13 bases left between them. Germline-derived CDR1 and CDR2 are LGHNA and YSLEER. In DNA, the CDR3 is TGCGCCAGCAGCCAAGAATCCATACAGTGGTACAATGAGCAGTTCTTC. Its translation is CASSQESIQWYNEQFF.

This clonotype has just a few counts. This chain uses TRBV18 with TRBJ2-1; 9 positions agree with TRBD1. CDR3 length equals 17 residues. After removal of 3 bases from V and 0 bases from J, the junction contained 6 bases not matched to a gene. Germline V CDR1 and CDR2: KGHSH, LQKENI. In DNA, the CDR3 is TGTGCCAGCTCACCTGGGACAGGGACGAGCTCCTACAATGAGCAGTTCTTC. Translating gives CASSPGTGTSSYNEQFF.

CDR3 DNA sequence: TGCAGCGTCGTAAGGACGGACAGGGGGTCCTACGAGCAGTACTTC. It yields the protein CSVVRTDRGSYEQYF. The gene calls are TRBV29-1 and TRBJ2-7; 10 positions agree with TRBD1. CDR1 and CDR2 from the germline V gene are SQVTM and ANQGSEA. The CDR3 consists of 15 residues. V was clipped by 6 bases and J by 1 base; unmatched bases: 9.